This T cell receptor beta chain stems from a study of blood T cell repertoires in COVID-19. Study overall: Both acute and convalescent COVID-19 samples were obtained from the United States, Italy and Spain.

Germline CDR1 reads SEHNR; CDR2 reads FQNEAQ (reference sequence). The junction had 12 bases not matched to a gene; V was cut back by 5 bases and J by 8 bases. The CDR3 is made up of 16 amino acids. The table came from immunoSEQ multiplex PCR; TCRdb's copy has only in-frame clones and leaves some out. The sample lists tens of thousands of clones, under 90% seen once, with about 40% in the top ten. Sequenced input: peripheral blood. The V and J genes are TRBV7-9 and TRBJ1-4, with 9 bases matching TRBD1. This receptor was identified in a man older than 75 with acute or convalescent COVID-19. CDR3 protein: CASSGTGTVWREKLFF. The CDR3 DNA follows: TGTGCCAGCAGCGGGACAGGGACAGTATGGCGGGAAAAACTGTTTTTT.